The 24 T cell receptor beta chains below were found in one sample sequenced in a study of CD4 T cells in relation to SARS-CoV-2 and coronaviruses. The unexposed donors gave CD4+ T cells in 2011-2018, prior to COVID-19. Isolation of CD4+ T cells took place after about 10 days in culture. Profiled with immunoSEQ multiplex PCR; TCRdb holds only in-frame clones, not every one. The repertoire holds fewer than 25,000 clones, with approximately 82% as singletons. Their target antigens are unknown. What was sequenced was CD4+ T cells from PBMCs, cultured in vitro. The receptors originated from a human donor in good health.

The chain employs TRBV5-4 and TRBJ2-2, with 11 bases that match TRBD2. The CDR3 length is 16 residues. J was trimmed by 3 bases and V by 7 bases; bases with no gene match: 8. Germline V gene sequence: CDR1 SGHNT, CDR2 YYREEE (reference sequence). The CDR3 DNA follows: TGTGCCAGCCGGGTAGGGACTAGCGGACACACCGGGGAGCTGTTTTTT. The encoded protein is CASRVGTSGHTGELFF.

This clone has only one observation. The chain uses TRBV9 and TRBJ2-1; D may be TRBD2 (5 bases). The germline V and J ends were trimmed by 2 bases and 8 bases, with 14 bases remaining between them. The germline V gene has CDR1 SGDLS and CDR2 YYNGEE. The CDR3 is made up of 14 amino acids. Here the CDR3 DNA reads TGTGCCAGCAGCGTGAGAGACTACGGCGATGAGCAGTTCTTC. It encodes CASSVRDYGDEQFF. The complete variable domain, with remaining parts taken from reference TRBV9 and TRBJ2-1, reads DSGVTQTPKHLITATGQRVTLRCSPRSGDLSVYWYQQSLDQGLQFLIQYYNGEERAKGNILERFSAQQFPDLHSELNLSSLELGDSALYFCASSVRDYGDEQFFGPGTRLTVL.

J is TRBJ1-5 and V is TRBV19; 8 bases match TRBD1. Germline values: CDR1 LNHDA, CDR2 SQIVND (reference sequence). The CDR3 contains 13 residues. J was trimmed by 2 bases and V by 10 bases; bases with no gene match: 4. This chain's CDR3 is CATGGQGNQPQHF. The CDR3, as DNA: TGTGCCACCGGGGGACAGGGCAATCAGCCCCAGCATTTT.

V usage is TRBV6-5 and J usage is TRBJ2-1, with a possible D match to TRBD2 (7 bases). Trimming cost V 2 bases and J 9 bases, with 17 bases left between them. This CDR3 spans 15 amino acids. Germline V gene sequence: CDR1 MNHEY, CDR2 SVGAGI. The CDR3 loop reads CASSYEGGVWGEQFF. CDR3 DNA sequence: TGTGCCAGCAGTTACGAGGGGGGGGTGTGGGGTGAGCAGTTCTTC.

The CDR3 spells CASSFTGRGRSGELFF. The DNA of the CDR3 is TGTGCCAGCAGCTTTACTGGGCGGGGTCGCAGCGGGGAGCTGTTTTTT. V usage is TRBV11-3 and J usage is TRBJ2-2; D perhaps matches TRBD2 (6 bases). V shed 3 bases and J shed 7 bases, with 18 bases lying between them. CDR3 size: 16 residues. Germline V gene data show CDR1 as SGHNT and CDR2 as YENEEA.

The genes are TRBV6-1 and TRBJ2-7; 9 bases fit TRBD1. With 0 bases clipped from V and 5 bases from J, the junction kept 8 bases outside the gene matches. The germline CDR1 and CDR2 sequences are MNHNS and SASEGT. The CDR3 extends over 16 amino acids. The CDR3 DNA reads TGTGCCAGCAGTGAAGCGCTAGGGACAGGGTCCCACGAGCAGTACTTC. This sequence encodes CASSEALGTGSHEQYF.

As for this clone: Distinct nucleotide sequences in the sample also encode this CDR3. This chain connects TRBV4-2 to TRBJ2-7; possibly TRBD2 for D (5 bases). Deletions cut 0 bases from V and 0 bases from J, with 12 bases between. There are 16 residues in the CDR3. The germline V gene encodes CDR1 LGHNA and CDR2 YNFKEQ. This CDR3 is CASSQDRSGRSYEQYF. The CDR3 DNA reads as TGTGCCAGCAGCCAAGATCGAAGCGGTCGCTCCTACGAGCAGTACTTC.

In DNA, the CDR3 is TGTGCCAGCACCTCCGGGACAACGAACACTGAAGCTTTCTTT. Protein product: CASTSGTTNTEAFF. The gene calls are TRBV9 and TRBJ1-1; possible D gene TRBD1, 6 bases. CDR1 and CDR2 (germline): SGDLS, YYNGEE. The CDR3 spans 14 residues. Trimming cost V 6 bases and J 1 base, with 13 bases left between them.

V is TRBV19 and J is TRBJ1-5, with D tentatively TRBD1 (5 bases). CDR3 length: 16 amino acids. Germline CDR1 is LNHDA and CDR2 is SQIVND (reference sequence). Deletions cut 5 bases from V and 0 bases from J, with 14 bases between. CDR3 sequence: CASSVPRQYSNQPQHF. In DNA form, the CDR3 reads TGTGCCAGTAGTGTCCCGAGACAGTATAGCAATCAGCCCCAGCATTTT.

This sequence joins TRBV7-8 and TRBJ2-6; 11 bases fit TRBD1. Germline V lookup: CDR1 SGHVS, CDR2 FQNEAQ. The CDR3 is 19 amino acids. The J segment lost 1 base and the V segment lost 1 base, leaving 6 bases of the junction unmatched. CDR3 sequence: CASSLGLGQGASGANVLTF. The CDR3, as DNA: TGTGCCAGCAGCTTAGGGCTAGGACAGGGGGCTTCTGGGGCCAACGTCCTGACTTTC.

This clone was seen only once. The chain is built from TRBV24-1 and TRBJ2-5; D not resolved. This CDR3 spans 14 amino acids. Looked up from germline, CDR1 is KGHDR and CDR2 is SFDVKD. V was clipped by 3 bases and J by 2 bases, with 9 bases between them. CDR3 sequence: CATSDRSSQETQYF. The CDR3 nucleotides are TGTGCCACCAGTGATCGGTCTTCTCAAGAGACCCAGTACTTC.

This clone appeared a single time. J is TRBJ1-1 and V is TRBV12-3 or TRBV12-4; D unresolved. This CDR3 comprises 11 residues. Between the trimmed V and J ends, which lost 8 bases and 3 bases, there was a span of 7 bases. CDR3 sequence (DNA): TGTGCCAGCGGCCTAGACACTGAAGCTTTCTTT. This translates into CASGLDTEAFF.

This chain connects TRBV15 to TRBJ2-5, with D tentatively TRBD1 (6 bases). With 0 bases removed from V and 2 bases from J, the gap between germline ends came to 7 bases. The CDR3 covers 14 residues. CDR1 is LNHNV, CDR2 YYDKDF, per germline (reference sequence). DNA of the CDR3: TGTGCCACCAGCAGAGATAGGGGGCAAGAGACCCAGTACTTC. This codes for CATSRDRGQETQYF.

The chain carries TRBV7-8 and TRBJ2-3; 12 nucleotides agree with TRBD2. The V gene's germline CDR1 is SGHVS and CDR2 FQNEAQ. CDR3 length equals 17 residues. The V segment lost 3 bases and the J segment 2 bases; nucleotides outside the gene matches: 6. CDR3 region: CASSFPSGRAFTDTQYF. In DNA form, the CDR3 reads TGTGCCAGCAGCTTTCCTAGCGGGAGGGCCTTCACAGATACGCAGTATTTT.

DNA for the CDR3: TGCGCCAGCAGCCCCTCACAGGGAAACACCATATATTTT. Translating gives CASSPSQGNTIYF. The genes are TRBV5-1 and TRBJ1-3; D is ambiguous. Germline lookup yields CDR1 SGHRS and CDR2 YFSETQ. CDR3 length: 13 amino acids. Trimming took off 4 bases at V and 4 bases at J, with 9 bases between the two ends.

The rearrangement uses TRBV12-5 and TRBJ2-2; 10 bases line up with TRBD1. V shed 1 base and J 4 bases; nucleotides not matched to a gene: 3. CDR1 and CDR2 (germline): LGHNT, FRNRAP. There are 16 residues in the CDR3. The DNA for the CDR3 is TGTGCTAGTGGTTTGGACCGGGACAGGGGCACCGGGGAGCTGTTTTTT. Translated, it gives CASGLDRDRGTGELFF.

The genes are TRBV12-5 and TRBJ1-1; unclear D gene. There are 15 residues in the CDR3. Germline V gene data show CDR1 as LGHNT and CDR2 as FRNRAP. Trimming took 0 bases from V and 1 from J, leaving 9 bases between them. The CDR3 loop is CASGLVPGQNTEAFF. In nucleotides, the CDR3 is TGTGCTAGTGGTTTGGTACCTGGGCAGAACACTGAAGCTTTCTTT.

The rearrangement uses TRBV6-1 and TRBJ2-1; D perhaps matches TRBD2 (5 bases). CDR3 size: 12 residues. Per germline, CDR1 MNHNS and CDR2 SASEGT. Trimming pared 7 bases from V and 10 bases from J, leaving 14 bases between. The DNA for the CDR3 is TGTGCCAGCAAAGGCGGGTCCGACGAGCAGTTCTTC. Translation gives CASKGGSDEQFF.

The genes are TRBV5-6 and TRBJ1-1, with D possibly matching TRBD1 (5 bases). The germline V gene has CDR1 SGHDT and CDR2 YYEEEE. The CDR3 length is 14 residues. V gave up 0 bases and J gave up 6 bases, with 12 bases separating them. For the CDR3, the DNA is TGTGCCAGCAGCTTGGGACAGAGAGGCGCTGAAGCTTTCTTT. Protein sequence: CASSLGQRGAEAFF.

This chain connects TRBV2 to TRBJ2-5; no reliable D call. Germline-derived CDR1 and CDR2 are SNHLY and FYNNEI. Trimming removed 3 bases at V and 2 bases at J, with 7 bases between. The CDR3 has 13 residues. CDR3 DNA sequence: TGTGCCAGCAGTGAGGTTAGACAAGAGACCCAGTACTTC. Translated, it gives CASSEVRQETQYF. Using reference TRBV2 and TRBJ2-5 for the parts outside the CDR3, the full variable domain is EPEVTQTPSHQVTQMGQEVILRCVPISNHLYFYWYRQILGQKVEFLVSFYNNEISEKSEIFDDQFSVERPDGSNFTLKIRSTKLEDSAMYFCASSEVRQETQYFGPGTRLLVL.

V gene TRBV29-1 combines with J gene TRBJ1-4; D may be TRBD1 (6 bases). In germline, CDR1 is SQVTM, CDR2 ANQGSEA. The germline V and J ends were trimmed by 6 bases and 5 bases, with 16 bases remaining between them. The CDR3 extends over 14 amino acids. The CDR3 DNA sequence: TGCAGCGTGGGTCTGGGGCAGGGGAATGAAAAACTGTTTTTT. This sequence encodes CSVGLGQGNEKLFF.

The genes are TRBV10-2 and TRBJ2-3; perhaps TRBD1 as D (5 bases). The CDR3 length is 17 residues. V lost 2 bases to trimming and J lost 5 bases, with 20 bases between them. Germline V gene lookup returns CDR1 WSHSY and CDR2 SAAADI. The CDR3, as DNA: TGCGCCAGCAGTGAGGCCGTACAGGCATGGGGTATAGATACGCAGTATTTT. This gives the protein CASSEAVQAWGIDTQYF.

The chain employs TRBV25-1 and TRBJ2-7; D call uncertain. CDR3 length: 13 amino acids. CDR1 MGHDK and CDR2 SYGVNS come from the germline V gene. The germline V and J ends were trimmed by 5 bases and 3 bases, with 11 bases remaining between them. The CDR3 sequence: CASSPSRRYEQYF. In nucleotides, the CDR3 is TGTGCCAGCAGTCCCTCCCGGCGCTACGAGCAGTACTTC.

The chain joins TRBV6-1 to TRBJ1-1; D unresolved. Germline lookup yields CDR1 MNHNS and CDR2 SASEGT. The CDR3 runs 13 residues. V dropped 3 bases and J dropped 1 base, with 6 bases sitting between them. The CDR3 protein is CASSDTGNTEAFF. CDR3 in DNA: TGTGCCAGCAGTGATACGGGGAACACTGAAGCTTTCTTT.